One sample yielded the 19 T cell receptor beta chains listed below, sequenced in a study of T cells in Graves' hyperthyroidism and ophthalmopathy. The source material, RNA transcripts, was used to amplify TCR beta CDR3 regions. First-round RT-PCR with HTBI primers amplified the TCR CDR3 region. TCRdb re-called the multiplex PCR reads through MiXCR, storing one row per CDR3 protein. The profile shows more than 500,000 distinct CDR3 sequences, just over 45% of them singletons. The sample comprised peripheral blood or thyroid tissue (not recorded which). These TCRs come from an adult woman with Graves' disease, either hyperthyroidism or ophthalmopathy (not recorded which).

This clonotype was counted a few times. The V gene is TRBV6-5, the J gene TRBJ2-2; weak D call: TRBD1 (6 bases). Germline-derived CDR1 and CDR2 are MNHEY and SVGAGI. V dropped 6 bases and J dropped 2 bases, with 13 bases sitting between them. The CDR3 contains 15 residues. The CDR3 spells CASRAGQHNTGELFF. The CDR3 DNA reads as TGTGCCAGCAGAGCCGGACAGCATAACACCGGGGAGCTGTTTTTT.

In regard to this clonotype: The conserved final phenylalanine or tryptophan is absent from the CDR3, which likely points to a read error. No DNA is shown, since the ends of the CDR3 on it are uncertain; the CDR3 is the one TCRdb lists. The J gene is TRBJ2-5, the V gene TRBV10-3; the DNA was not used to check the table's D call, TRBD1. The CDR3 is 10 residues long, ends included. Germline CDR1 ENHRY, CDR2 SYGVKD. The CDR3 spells CAIRAGAGPG.

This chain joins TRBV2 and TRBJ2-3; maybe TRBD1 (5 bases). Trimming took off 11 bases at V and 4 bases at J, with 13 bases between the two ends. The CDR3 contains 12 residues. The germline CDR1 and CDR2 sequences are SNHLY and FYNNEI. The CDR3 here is CAVRQQPDTQYF. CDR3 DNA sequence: TGTGCCGTTAGACAGCAGCCAGATACGCAGTATTTT.

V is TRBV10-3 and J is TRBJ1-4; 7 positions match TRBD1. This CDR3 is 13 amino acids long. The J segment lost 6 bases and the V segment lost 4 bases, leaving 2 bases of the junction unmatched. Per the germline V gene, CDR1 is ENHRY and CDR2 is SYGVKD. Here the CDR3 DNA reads TGTGCCATCAGTGCCAGGGGGGATGAAAAACTGTTTTTT. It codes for CAISARGDEKLFF.

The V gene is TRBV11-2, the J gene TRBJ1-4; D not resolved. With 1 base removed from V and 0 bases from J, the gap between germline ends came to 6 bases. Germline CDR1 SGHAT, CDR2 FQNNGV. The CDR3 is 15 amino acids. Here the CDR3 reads CASSLGFPTNEKLFF. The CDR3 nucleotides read TGTGCCAGCAGCTTAGGATTCCCAACTAATGAAAAACTGTTTTTT.

The CDR3 spells CASRATSGDQETQYF. The CDR3 region has the DNA TGTGCCAGCAGGGCGACTAGCGGGGACCAAGAGACCCAGTACTTC. The chain carries TRBV2 and TRBJ2-5; 11 bases fit TRBD2. Trimming removed 6 bases from V and 0 bases from J; junction bases left unmatched: 3. Germline V lookup: CDR1 SNHLY, CDR2 FYNNEI. There are 15 residues in the CDR3.

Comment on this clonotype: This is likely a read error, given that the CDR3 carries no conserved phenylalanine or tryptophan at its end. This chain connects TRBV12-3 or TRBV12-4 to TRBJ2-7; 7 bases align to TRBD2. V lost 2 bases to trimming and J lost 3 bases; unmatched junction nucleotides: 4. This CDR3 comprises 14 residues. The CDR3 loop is CASSLFPSGYEQYL. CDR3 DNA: TGTGCCAGCAGTTTATTTCCTAGCGGCTACGAGCAGTACCTC.

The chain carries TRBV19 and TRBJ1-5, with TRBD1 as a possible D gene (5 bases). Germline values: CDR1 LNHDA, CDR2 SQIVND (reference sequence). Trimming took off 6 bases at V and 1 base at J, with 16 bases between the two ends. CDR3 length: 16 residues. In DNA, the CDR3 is TGTGCCAGTAGCCACCGGGGGGGAATCAGCAATCAGCCCCAGCATTTT. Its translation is CASSHRGGISNQPQHF.

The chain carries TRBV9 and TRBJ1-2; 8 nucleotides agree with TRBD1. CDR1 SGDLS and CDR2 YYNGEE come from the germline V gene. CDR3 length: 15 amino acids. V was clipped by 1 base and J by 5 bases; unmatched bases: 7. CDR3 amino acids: CASSVTSGGLYGYTF. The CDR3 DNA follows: TGTGCCAGCAGCGTAACGTCAGGGGGCCTGTATGGCTACACCTTC.

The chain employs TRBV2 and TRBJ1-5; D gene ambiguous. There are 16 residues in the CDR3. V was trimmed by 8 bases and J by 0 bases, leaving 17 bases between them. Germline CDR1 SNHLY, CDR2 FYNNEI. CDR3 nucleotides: TGTGCCAGCGCCCTAGACGGAGTATATAGCAATCAGCCCCAGCATTTT. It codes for CASALDGVYSNQPQHF. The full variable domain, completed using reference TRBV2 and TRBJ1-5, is EPEVTQTPSHQVTQMGQEVILRCVPISNHLYFYWYRQILGQKVEFLVSFYNNEISEKSEIFDDQFSVERPDGSNFTLKIRSTKLEDSAMYFCASALDGVYSNQPQHFGDGTRLSIL.

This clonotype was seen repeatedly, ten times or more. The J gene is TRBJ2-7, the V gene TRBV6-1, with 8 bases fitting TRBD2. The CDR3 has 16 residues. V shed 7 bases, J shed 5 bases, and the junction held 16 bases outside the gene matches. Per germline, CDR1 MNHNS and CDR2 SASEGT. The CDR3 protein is CASKGTPGLGPNEQYF. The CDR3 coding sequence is TGTGCCAGCAAGGGCACGCCGGGACTAGGACCGAACGAGCAGTACTTC.

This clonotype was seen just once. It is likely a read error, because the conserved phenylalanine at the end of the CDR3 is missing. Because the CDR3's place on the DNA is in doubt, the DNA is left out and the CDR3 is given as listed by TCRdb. CDR3 sequence reads: CASSFPRWGTS. This chain links TRBV7-2 with TRBJ2-6. The germline V gene encodes CDR1 SGHTA and CDR2 FQGNSA. The CDR3 sequence runs 11 residues, both termini included.

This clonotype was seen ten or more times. DNA for the CDR3: TGTGCCAGCAGGGTAGCGGGAGACGACGAGCAGTACTTC. This gives the protein CASRVAGDDEQYF. The chain recombines TRBV6-5 with TRBJ2-7; the match to TRBD2 covers 9 bases. Germline V gene lookup returns CDR1 MNHEY and CDR2 SVGAGI. The CDR3 totals 13 residues. Trimming at V came to 6 bases and at J to 5 bases, leaving 5 bases not matched to a gene.

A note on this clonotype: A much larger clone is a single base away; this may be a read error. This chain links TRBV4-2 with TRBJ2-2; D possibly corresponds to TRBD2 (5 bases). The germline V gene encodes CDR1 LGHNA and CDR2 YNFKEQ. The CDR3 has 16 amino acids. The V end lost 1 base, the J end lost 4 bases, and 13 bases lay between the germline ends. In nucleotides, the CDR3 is TGTGCCAGCAGCCAAGTAATCGAGAGCGGCACCGGGGAGCTGTTTTTT. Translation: CASSQVIESGTGELFF.

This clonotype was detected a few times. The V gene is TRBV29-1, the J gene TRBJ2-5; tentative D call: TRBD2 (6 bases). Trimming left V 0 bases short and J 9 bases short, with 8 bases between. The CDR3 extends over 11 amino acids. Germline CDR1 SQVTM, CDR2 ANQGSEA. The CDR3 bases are TGCAGCGTTGAAGATAGCGGTCCCCAGTACTTC. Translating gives CSVEDSGPQYF.

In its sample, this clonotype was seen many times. The CDR3 DNA reads as TGTGCCAGCAGTGACTCGACAGGGAAGGTTGGTGCTTTCTTT. It translates to CASSDSTGKVGAFF. The V call is TRBV25-1, the J call TRBJ1-1, with 7 bases that match TRBD1. CDR1 MGHDK and CDR2 SYGVNS come from the germline V gene. The J segment lost 11 bases and the V segment lost 3 bases, leaving 12 bases of the junction unmatched. The CDR3 consists of 14 residues.

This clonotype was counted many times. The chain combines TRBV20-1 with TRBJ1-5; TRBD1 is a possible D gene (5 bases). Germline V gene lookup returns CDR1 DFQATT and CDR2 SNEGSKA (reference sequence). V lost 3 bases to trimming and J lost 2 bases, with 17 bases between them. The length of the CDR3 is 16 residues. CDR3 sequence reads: CSASDPRDGGNQPQHF. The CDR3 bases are TGCAGTGCTAGTGACCCCCGGGACGGAGGCAATCAGCCCCAGCATTTT.

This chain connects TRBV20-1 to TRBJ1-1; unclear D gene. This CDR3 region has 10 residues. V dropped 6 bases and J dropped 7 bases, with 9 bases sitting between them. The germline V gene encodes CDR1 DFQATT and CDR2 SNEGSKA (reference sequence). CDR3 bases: TGCAGTGCCGGCGGACTTGAAGCTTTCTTT. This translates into CSAGGLEAFF.

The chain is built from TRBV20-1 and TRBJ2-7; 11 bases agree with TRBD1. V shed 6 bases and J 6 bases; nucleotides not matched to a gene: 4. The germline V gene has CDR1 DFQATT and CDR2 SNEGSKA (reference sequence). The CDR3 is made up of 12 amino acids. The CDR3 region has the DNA TGCAGTGCGCAGGGACAGGGGGGCGAGCAGTACTTC. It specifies CSAQGQGGEQYF.